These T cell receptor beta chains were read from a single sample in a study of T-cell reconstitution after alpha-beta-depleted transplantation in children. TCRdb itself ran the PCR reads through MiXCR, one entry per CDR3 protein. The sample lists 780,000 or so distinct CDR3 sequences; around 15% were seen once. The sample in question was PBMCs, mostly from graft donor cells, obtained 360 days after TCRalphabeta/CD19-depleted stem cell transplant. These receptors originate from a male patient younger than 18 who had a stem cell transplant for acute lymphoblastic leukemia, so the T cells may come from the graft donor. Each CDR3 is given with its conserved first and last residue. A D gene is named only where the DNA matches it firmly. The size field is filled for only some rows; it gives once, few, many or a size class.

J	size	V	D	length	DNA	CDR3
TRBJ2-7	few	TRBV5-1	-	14	TGCGCCAGCAGCTTAGACATCCGACCCTACGAGCAGTACTTC	CASSLDIRPYEQYF
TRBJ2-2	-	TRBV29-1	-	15	TGCAGCGTTGAAAGCGGTAACGCGAACACCGGGGAGCTGTTTTTT	CSVESGNANTGELFF
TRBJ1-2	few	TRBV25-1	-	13	TGTGCCAGCAGTGTCGGAGGGACCTATGGCTACACCTTC	CASSVGGTYGYTF
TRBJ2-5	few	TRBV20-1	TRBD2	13	TGCAGTCAACTAGCGGGAGCGGTGGAGACCCAGTACTTC	CSQLAGAVETQYF
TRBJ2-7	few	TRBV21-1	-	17	TGTGCCAGCAGCCTTTTGGGGACAGGGGTCGAGACTGACGAGCAGTACTTC	CASSLLGTGVETDEQYF
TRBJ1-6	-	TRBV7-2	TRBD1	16	TGTGCCAGCAGCTTAGGAAACAGGGGGCTGAATTCACCCCTCCACTTT	CASSLGNRGLNSPLHF
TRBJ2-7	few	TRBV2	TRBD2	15	TGTGCCAGCAGTGAACCCGGACTAGCGGACTACGAGCAGTACTTC	CASSEPGLADYEQYF
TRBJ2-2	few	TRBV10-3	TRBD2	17	TGTGCCATCAGTGATAGGCGGGGGATGGGGAACACCGGGGAGCTGTTTTTT	CAISDRRGMGNTGELFF
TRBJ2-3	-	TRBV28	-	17	TGTGCCAGCATTCTTGGACCCAACTTAAAAACTACAGATACGCAGTATTTT	CASILGPNLKTTDTQYF
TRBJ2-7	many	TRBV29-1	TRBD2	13	TGCAGCGCCGTCAGACTAGCGGGAGATAAGCAGTACTTC	CSAVRLAGDKQYF
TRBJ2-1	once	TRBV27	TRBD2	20	TGTGCCAGCAGTTTCCCCCGGACTAGCGGGAGGGAAGGATCCTACAATGAGCAGTTCTTC	CASSFPRTSGREGSYNEQFF